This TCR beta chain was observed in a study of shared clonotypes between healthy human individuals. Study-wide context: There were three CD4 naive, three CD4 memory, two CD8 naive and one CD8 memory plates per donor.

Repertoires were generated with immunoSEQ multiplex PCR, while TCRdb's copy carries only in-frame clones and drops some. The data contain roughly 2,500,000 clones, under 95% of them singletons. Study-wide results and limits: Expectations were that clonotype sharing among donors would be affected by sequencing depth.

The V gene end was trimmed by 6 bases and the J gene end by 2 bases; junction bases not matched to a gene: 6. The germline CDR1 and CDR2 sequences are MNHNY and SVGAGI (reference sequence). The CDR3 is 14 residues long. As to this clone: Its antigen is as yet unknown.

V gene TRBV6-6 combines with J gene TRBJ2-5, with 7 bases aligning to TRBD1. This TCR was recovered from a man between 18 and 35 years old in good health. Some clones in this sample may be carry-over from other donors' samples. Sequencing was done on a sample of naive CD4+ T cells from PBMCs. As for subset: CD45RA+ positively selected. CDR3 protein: CASSPGTAQETQYF. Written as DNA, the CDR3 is TGTGCCAGCAGCCCCGGGACAGCACAAGAGACCCAGTACTTC.